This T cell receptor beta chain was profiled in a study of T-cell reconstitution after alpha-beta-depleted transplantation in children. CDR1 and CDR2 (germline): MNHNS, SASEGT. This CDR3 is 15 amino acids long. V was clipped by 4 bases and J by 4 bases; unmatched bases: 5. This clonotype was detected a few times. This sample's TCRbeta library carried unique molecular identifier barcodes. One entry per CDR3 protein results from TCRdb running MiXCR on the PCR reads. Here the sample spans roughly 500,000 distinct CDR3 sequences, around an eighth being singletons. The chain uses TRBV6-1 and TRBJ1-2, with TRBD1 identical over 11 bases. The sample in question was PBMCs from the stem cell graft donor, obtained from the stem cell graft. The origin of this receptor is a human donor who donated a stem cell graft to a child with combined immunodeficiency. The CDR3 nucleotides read TGTGCCAGCAGTGGCCCCGGGACAGGGGGCTATGGCTACACCTTC. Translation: CASSGPGTGGYGYTF.